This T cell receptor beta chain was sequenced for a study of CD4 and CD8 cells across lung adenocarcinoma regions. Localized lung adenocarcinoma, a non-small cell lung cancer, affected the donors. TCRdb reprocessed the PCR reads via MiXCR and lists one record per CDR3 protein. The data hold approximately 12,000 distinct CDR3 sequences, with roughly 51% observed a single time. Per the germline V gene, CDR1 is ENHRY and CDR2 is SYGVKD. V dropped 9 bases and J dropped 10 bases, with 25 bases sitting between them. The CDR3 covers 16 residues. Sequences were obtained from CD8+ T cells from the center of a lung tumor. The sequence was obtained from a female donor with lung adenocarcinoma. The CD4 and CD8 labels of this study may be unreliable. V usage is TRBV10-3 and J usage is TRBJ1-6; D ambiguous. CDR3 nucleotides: TGTGCCATGGCTGAAAGGGTGAGGTTCTCTAGGTCACCCCTCCACTTT. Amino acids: CAMAERVRFSRSPLHF.